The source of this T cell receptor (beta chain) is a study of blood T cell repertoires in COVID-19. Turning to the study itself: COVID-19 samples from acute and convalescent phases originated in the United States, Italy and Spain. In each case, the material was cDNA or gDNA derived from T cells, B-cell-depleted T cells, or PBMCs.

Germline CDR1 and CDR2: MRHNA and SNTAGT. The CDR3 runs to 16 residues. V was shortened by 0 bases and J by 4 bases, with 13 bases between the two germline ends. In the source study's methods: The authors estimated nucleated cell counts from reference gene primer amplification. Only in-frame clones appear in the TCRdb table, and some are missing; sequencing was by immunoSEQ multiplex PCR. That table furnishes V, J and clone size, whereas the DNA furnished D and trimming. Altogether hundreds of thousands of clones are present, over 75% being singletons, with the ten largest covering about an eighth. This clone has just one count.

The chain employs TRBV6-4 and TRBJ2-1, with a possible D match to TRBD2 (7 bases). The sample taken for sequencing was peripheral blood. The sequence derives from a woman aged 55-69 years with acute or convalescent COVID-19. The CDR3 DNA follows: TGTGCCAGCAGTGACTCGGGGGGGGCACTGTACAATGAGCAGTTCTTC. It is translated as CASSDSGGALYNEQFF.